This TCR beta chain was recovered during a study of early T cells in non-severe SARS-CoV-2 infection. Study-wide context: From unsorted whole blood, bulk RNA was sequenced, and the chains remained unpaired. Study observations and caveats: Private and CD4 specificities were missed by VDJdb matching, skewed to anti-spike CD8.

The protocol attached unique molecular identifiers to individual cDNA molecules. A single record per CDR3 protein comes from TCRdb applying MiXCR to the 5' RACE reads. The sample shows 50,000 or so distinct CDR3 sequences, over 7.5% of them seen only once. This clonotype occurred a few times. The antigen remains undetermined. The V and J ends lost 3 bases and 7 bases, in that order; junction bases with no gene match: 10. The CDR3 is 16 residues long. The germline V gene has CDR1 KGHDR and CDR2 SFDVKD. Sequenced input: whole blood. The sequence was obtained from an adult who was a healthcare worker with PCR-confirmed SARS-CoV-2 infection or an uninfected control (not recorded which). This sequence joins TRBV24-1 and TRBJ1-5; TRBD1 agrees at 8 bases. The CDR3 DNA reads TGTGCCACCAGTGATGCTCTTACAGGGGGTATACAGCCCCAGCATTTT. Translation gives CATSDALTGGIQPQHF.